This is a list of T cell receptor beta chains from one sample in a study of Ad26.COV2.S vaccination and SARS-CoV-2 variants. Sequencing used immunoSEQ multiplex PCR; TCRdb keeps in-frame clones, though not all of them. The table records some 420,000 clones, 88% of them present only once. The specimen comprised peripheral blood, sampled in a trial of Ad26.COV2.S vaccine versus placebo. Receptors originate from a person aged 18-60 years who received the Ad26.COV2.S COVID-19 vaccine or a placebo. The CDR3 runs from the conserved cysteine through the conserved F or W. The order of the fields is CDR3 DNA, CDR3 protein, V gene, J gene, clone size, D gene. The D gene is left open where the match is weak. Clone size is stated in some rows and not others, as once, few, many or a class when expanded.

TGCAGCGTTGAAGATGTAGGGTTCGAGCAGTACTTC	CSVEDVGFEQYF	TRBV29-1	TRBJ2-7	-	-
TGTGCCAGCAGCCAAATCGAACCGGGGTCGGCCTACGAGCAGTACTTC	CASSQIEPGSAYEQYF	TRBV4-2	TRBJ2-7	-	-
TGTGCCAGCAGTTACCCGATGGACAGGGGGCCCGACATCTACGAGCAGTACTTC	CASSYPMDRGPDIYEQYF	TRBV6-2/TRBV6-3	TRBJ2-7	-	TRBD1
TGCGCCAGCAGCCAAGTGAGTTCCCCAGATACGCAGTATTTT	CASSQVSSPDTQYF	TRBV4-3	TRBJ2-3	once	-
TGTGCCAGCAGCCCCCAGGGACTAGAACAAGAGACCCAGTACTTC	CASSPQGLEQETQYF	TRBV7-3	TRBJ2-5	-	TRBD2
TGCGCCAGCAGCCAAGATGCAGGCCTCTCTGGGGCCAACGTCCTGACTTTC	CASSQDAGLSGANVLTF	TRBV4-3	TRBJ2-6	-	-
TGTGCCAGCAGCCAGGTAGCGGTTACGCGGGAGACCCAGTACTTC	CASSQVAVTRETQYF	TRBV3-1/TRBV3-2	TRBJ2-5	-	-
TGTGCCAGCAGTTCCCCCGGCGGTGTAACTCGAAACACCATATATTTT	CASSSPGGVTRNTIYF	TRBV28	TRBJ1-3	-	-
TGTGCCAGCAGGTCCGGGACGACGTACCAAGAGACCCAGTACTTC	CASRSGTTYQETQYF	TRBV7-9	TRBJ2-5	-	-
TGTGCCAGCAGCGTAGGGGGGCCGGGACAGCCCCAGCATTTT	CASSVGGPGQPQHF	TRBV9	TRBJ1-5	-	-
TGTGCCTGGAGTGAAACGGGGCTTCAAGAGACCCAGTACTTC	CAWSETGLQETQYF	TRBV30	TRBJ2-5	-	-
TGTGCCAGCAGCGTCGCCATCCCAGGGACCCAGTACTTC	CASSVAIPGTQYF	TRBV3-1/TRBV3-2	TRBJ2-5	-	-
TGCAGTGCTAGTGACAACTATGGCTACACCTTC	CSASDNYGYTF	TRBV20-1	TRBJ1-2	-	-
TGTGCCTGGAGTAGGGGGGCAGGAGGCTACACCTTC	CAWSRGAGGYTF	TRBV30	TRBJ1-2	-	-
TGTGCCAGCAGTATAACCGGGACCTACACCGGGGAGCTGTTTTTT	CASSITGTYTGELFF	TRBV5-4	TRBJ2-2	few	-
TGTGCCAGCAGCTCAATCCGGGACAGGGATTGGGGCTACACCTTC	CASSSIRDRDWGYTF	TRBV11-2	TRBJ1-2	-	TRBD1
TGCGCCAGCAGCCAAGCTAGTACGGGCCAGGGACAACAGCCCCAGCATTTT	CASSQASTGQGQQPQHF	TRBV4-3	TRBJ1-5	-	-
TGTGCCAGTAGTATGGCGAATCAGCCCCAGCATTTT	CASSMANQPQHF	TRBV19	TRBJ1-5	-	-
TGCGCCAGCAGTGAAAACAGGGCAGAGACCCAGTACTTC	CASSENRAETQYF	TRBV10-1	TRBJ2-5	-	-
TGTGCCGGAACGTCGGACAGGGTGGTCACCGGGGAGCTGTTTTTT	CAGTSDRVVTGELFF	TRBV2	TRBJ2-2	-	TRBD1
TGTGCCAGCAGCAAGGAGGACACCCTGAACACTGAAGCTTTCTTT	CASSKEDTLNTEAFF	TRBV7-6	TRBJ1-1	-	-
TGTGCCAGCAGCCGGTCGGGGGGCGATGGGGATGAGCAGTTCTTC	CASSRSGGDGDEQFF	TRBV5-8	TRBJ2-1	-	-
TGTGCCAGCAGCTTACAGACAAGGACACCCCTCCACTTT	CASSLQTRTPLHF	TRBV7-9	TRBJ1-6	-	-
TGTGCCAGCAGCCAAGGGCAGGGGACCTACTCTGGAAACACCATATATTTT	CASSQGQGTYSGNTIYF	TRBV4-2	TRBJ1-3	-	-
TGCGCCAGCAGCTTGGAGGGCAGCTCCTACGAGCAGTACTTC	CASSLEGSSYEQYF	TRBV5-1	TRBJ2-7	-	-
TGTGCCAGCAGCCAAGGACAGAGCACAGATACGCAGTATTTT	CASSQGQSTDTQYF	TRBV7-3	TRBJ2-3	-	-
TGTGCCACCAGCAGAGTAGCGGTGGGCGGGGAGCTGTTTTTT	CATSRVAVGGELFF	TRBV15	TRBJ2-2	few	-
TGTGCCAGCGAGTCGTCAACTAGCGGGGTGTCCTACAATGAGCAGTTCTTC	CASESSTSGVSYNEQFF	TRBV28	TRBJ2-1	-	TRBD2
TGTGCCAGCAGCCGTAGCGGGGGCACGAACACCGGGGAGCTGTTTTTT	CASSRSGGTNTGELFF	TRBV9	TRBJ2-2	-	TRBD2
TGTGCCAGCAGGACCCACGACGGAGGGCAGTACTTC	CASRTHDGGQYF	TRBV25-1	TRBJ2-7	-	-
TGTGCCAGCAGCCCGGCGGGTTTCAGGGGGCTTGAAAAACTGTTTTTT	CASSPAGFRGLEKLFF	TRBV7-8	TRBJ1-4	few	TRBD1
TGTGCCTGGAGTAGATTTTCGGCTCCTACCTTGAACACTGAAGCTTTCTTT	CAWSRFSAPTLNTEAFF	TRBV30	TRBJ1-1	once	-
TGCGCCAGCAGCCCTCGGGACAGGAGGTTCGGAGCCTACAATGAGCAGTTCTTC	CASSPRDRRFGAYNEQFF	TRBV4-3	TRBJ2-1	once	TRBD1
TGTGCCAGCAGTTCGATGAGTAACTATGGCTACACCTTC	CASSSMSNYGYTF	TRBV12-3/TRBV12-4	TRBJ1-2	-	-
TGTGCCAGCAGCGTAGGGCAAAACAGGGCTAGCACAGATACGCAGTATTTT	CASSVGQNRASTDTQYF	TRBV9	TRBJ2-3	-	-
TGTGCCAGCAGCTTGGCAGGGTTTCGCACCGGGGAGCTGTTTTTT	CASSLAGFRTGELFF	TRBV5-6	TRBJ2-2	-	-
TGTGCCACCAGTGATTTGGGGCCGACTGGAGATACGCAGTATTTT	CATSDLGPTGDTQYF	TRBV24-1	TRBJ2-3	-	-
TGTGCCTGGACGAGCCAAGAGACCCAGTACTTC	CAWTSQETQYF	TRBV30	TRBJ2-5	once	-
TGCGCCAGCCGCTCCGATTCCGGTTCCTATGGCTACACCTTC	CASRSDSGSYGYTF	TRBV5-1	TRBJ1-2	-	-
TGTGCCAGCACCCCCAGGGGCCACTCCTACGAGCAGTACTTC	CASTPRGHSYEQYF	TRBV11-1	TRBJ2-7	many	-
TGCGCCACCTTAGACAGAGACCCAGATACGCAGTATTTT	CATLDRDPDTQYF	TRBV5-1	TRBJ2-3	-	-
TGTGCCAGCAGCTTAACTGGGGACACTGGAAACACCATATATTTT	CASSLTGDTGNTIYF	TRBV7-3	TRBJ1-3	-	-
TGTGCCAGCAGCTTAGATGGGACCAGCACAGATACGCAGTATTTT	CASSLDGTSTDTQYF	TRBV11-3	TRBJ2-3	-	-
TGTGCCAGCAGGCCGGACAGGGATTCCTACAATGAGCAGTTCTTC	CASRPDRDSYNEQFF	TRBV6-5	TRBJ2-1	-	TRBD1
TGCAGCGCGATCAGGGGCAATGAGCAGTTCTTC	CSAIRGNEQFF	TRBV29-1	TRBJ2-1	-	-
TGCGCCAGCAGCACCCGGGGGCGGGGGGACAGCTACGAGCAGTACTTC	CASSTRGRGDSYEQYF	TRBV7-9	TRBJ2-7	-	-
TGCGCCAGCAGCCAGCTAGCGGGGGGGCCCCATGAGCAGTTCTTC	CASSQLAGGPHEQFF	TRBV5-1	TRBJ2-1	-	TRBD2
TGTGCCAGCAGCCCCGGTGGGCGGGAGTATTTTTCGGGGTACTTC	CASSPGGREYFSGYF	TRBV7-6	TRBJ2-7	-	TRBD2
TGTGCCAGCAGTGAATCATCGGGGCAAACTGAAGCTTTCTTT	CASSESSGQTEAFF	TRBV25-1	TRBJ1-1	-	-
TGTGCCTGGAGAAGGGGGGGGCCTGATACGCAGTATTTT	CAWRRGGPDTQYF	TRBV30	TRBJ2-3	-	-
TGCGCCAGCAGCTACCACTATTTCAGAGATCAGCCCCAGCATTTT	CASSYHYFRDQPQHF	TRBV4-1	TRBJ1-5	-	-